Given below is one T cell receptor (beta chain) in context. This entry comes from a study of prognosis after radiotherapy for stage I lung cancer. Study context: Across the cohort, concurrent therapy accompanying stereotactic body radiotherapy was administered to no patient.

Genomic DNA yielded TCR beta CDR3, amplified by two-round multiplex PCR. First-round PCR employed TRBV- and TRBJ-specific primers for each gene. TCRdb ran MiXCR on the multiplex PCR reads and lists one entry per CDR3 protein. The sample holds about 47,000 distinct CDR3 sequences, over 30% seen once. This CDR3 is built from 14 residues. Trimming left V 7 bases short and J 8 bases short, with 18 bases between. Germline CDR1 is LNHDA and CDR2 is SQIVND (reference sequence). The source was PBMCs, collected before or after stereotactic body radiation therapy (not recorded which). The receptor comes from a donor at least 50 years old with non-small cell lung cancer. The J gene is TRBJ2-1, the V gene TRBV19; tentatively, D is TRBD1 (6 bases). CDR3 in amino acids: CASIPPVGADEQFF. CDR3 nucleotide sequence: TGTGCCAGTATTCCACCCGTGGGGGCGGATGAGCAGTTCTTC.